A single sample is the source of the 25 T cell receptor beta chains below, sequenced in a study of blood T cell repertoires in COVID-19. The table came from immunoSEQ multiplex PCR; TCRdb's copy has only in-frame clones and leaves some out. The data contain approximately 100,000 clones, 84% of them singletons. The specimen was peripheral blood. The receptors derive from a woman in her sixties with acute or convalescent COVID-19.

The rearrangement uses TRBV28 and TRBJ2-3, with a tentative D call TRBD2 (7 bases). Germline V gene lookup returns CDR1 MDHEN and CDR2 SYDVKM. The germline V and J ends were trimmed by 6 bases and 2 bases, with 18 bases remaining between them. This CDR3 contains 16 residues. The CDR3 region is CASRGGAAEATDTQYF. CDR3 nucleotide sequence: TGTGCCAGCAGGGGGGGGGCGGCCGAGGCCACAGATACGCAGTATTTT.

The chain combines TRBV28 with TRBJ1-4; D uncertain. The V end was cut by 6 bases, the J end by 6 bases, with 14 bases between. CDR3 length: 14 amino acids. In germline, CDR1 is MDHEN, CDR2 SYDVKM. CDR3 bases: TGTGCCAGCAGGCCGGCGGGTTTGTATGAAAAACTGTTTTTT. It codes for CASRPAGLYEKLFF.

This clone has just a few counts. V usage is TRBV19 and J usage is TRBJ1-2, with a weak D call TRBD1 (6 bases). Germline lookup yields CDR1 LNHDA and CDR2 SQIVND (reference sequence). The germline V and J ends were trimmed by 6 bases and 1 base, with 12 bases remaining between them. The CDR3 covers 14 residues. CDR3 loop: CASSQGPGNYGYTF. The CDR3 nucleotides read TGTGCCAGTAGCCAGGGGCCAGGTAACTATGGCTACACCTTC. The full variable domain, with the rest looked up from reference TRBV19 and TRBJ1-2, is DGGITQSPKYLFRKEGQNVTLSCEQNLNHDAMYWYRQDPGQGLRLIYYSQIVNDFQKGDIAEGYSVSREKKESFPLTVTSAQKNPTAFYLCASSQGPGNYGYTFGSGTRLTVV.

The gene calls are TRBV25-1 and TRBJ2-7, with 10 bases lining up with TRBD1. V shed 2 bases and J 6 bases; nucleotides not matched to a gene: 13. CDR1 is MGHDK, CDR2 SYGVNS, per germline. There are 17 residues in the CDR3. The CDR3 nucleotides read TGTGCCAGCAGTGAAACGAGGGCGGGGACAGGGGTTTCCGAGCAGTACTTC. This gives the protein CASSETRAGTGVSEQYF.

This sequence joins TRBV7-9 and TRBJ2-3, with TRBD2 identical over 7 bases. The CDR3 totals 12 residues. CDR1 and CDR2 from the germline V gene are SEHNR and FQNEAQ (reference sequence). The junction had 2 bases not matched to a gene; V was cut back by 5 bases and J by 6 bases. CDR3 in amino acids: CASSAGGDTQYF. As DNA, the CDR3 is TGTGCCAGCAGCGCCGGGGGGGATACGCAGTATTTT. The full variable domain, in which reference TRBV7-9 and TRBJ2-3 provide the parts outside the CDR3, is DTGVSQNPRHKITKRGQNVTFRCDPISEHNRLYWYRQTLGQGPEFLTYFQNEAQLEKSRLLSDRFSAERPKGSFSTLEIQRTEQGDSAMYLCASSAGGDTQYFGPGTRLTVL.

V gene TRBV5-1 combines with J gene TRBJ2-3; TRBD1 matches 8 bases. Per the germline V gene, CDR1 is SGHRS and CDR2 is YFSETQ. V was pared by 4 bases and J by 4 bases, with 2 bases of the junction left unmatched. CDR3 length: 13 amino acids. The CDR3 sequence: CASSLTGADTQYF. The CDR3 DNA sequence: TGCGCCAGCAGCCTGACAGGGGCAGATACGCAGTATTTT.

V and J are TRBV2 and TRBJ2-7, with D maybe TRBD2 (5 bases). Germline lookup yields CDR1 SNHLY and CDR2 FYNNEI. Trimming pared 5 bases from V and 0 bases from J, leaving 14 bases between. The CDR3 totals 15 residues. The CDR3 DNA is TGTGCCAGCAGTCAGCAGCGGCAGTACTCCTACGAGCAGTACTTC. It encodes CASSQQRQYSYEQYF. Combining the CDR3 with reference TRBV2 and TRBJ2-7 gives the whole variable domain EPEVTQTPSHQVTQMGQEVILRCVPISNHLYFYWYRQILGQKVEFLVSFYNNEISEKSEIFDDQFSVERPDGSNFTLKIRSTKLEDSAMYFCASSQQRQYSYEQYFGPGTRLTVT.

This chain links TRBV5-1 with TRBJ1-1, with TRBD1 matching 7 bases. Germline CDR1 is SGHRS and CDR2 is YFSETQ. Trimming removed 4 bases from V and 2 bases from J; junction bases left unmatched: 5. The CDR3 contains 14 residues. The CDR3 protein is CASSRDRANTEAFF. The CDR3 DNA reads TGCGCCAGCAGCCGGGACAGAGCAAACACTGAAGCTTTCTTT.

The J gene is TRBJ2-7, the V gene TRBV5-5, with D perhaps TRBD1 (6 bases). Between the trimmed V and J ends, which lost 4 bases and 0 bases, there was a span of 17 bases. The CDR3 contains 16 residues. Germline CDR1 SGHKS, CDR2 YYEKEE (reference sequence). The CDR3 loop is CASSAWLTGPSYEQYF. The CDR3 DNA reads TGTGCCAGCAGCGCCTGGCTTACAGGGCCCTCCTACGAGCAGTACTTC.

The chain combines TRBV5-5 with TRBJ2-7, with 8 bases that match TRBD2. The CDR3 has 16 amino acids. Looked up from germline, CDR1 is SGHKS and CDR2 is YYEKEE (reference sequence). J was trimmed by 0 bases and V by 4 bases; bases with no gene match: 9. CDR3 region: CASSPPSSGDSYEQYF. DNA for the CDR3: TGTGCCAGCAGCCCCCCAAGTAGCGGGGACTCCTACGAGCAGTACTTC.

The CDR3 protein is CASSIGVSGANVLTF. The CDR3 nucleotides read TGTGCCAGCAGTATAGGGGTTTCTGGGGCCAACGTCCTGACTTTC. The rearrangement links TRBV6-5 to TRBJ2-6, with a tentative D call TRBD1 (5 bases). The CDR3 loop spans 15 amino acids. Germline V gene lookup returns CDR1 MNHEY and CDR2 SVGAGI. Trimming left V 5 bases short and J 1 base short, with 9 bases between.

This sequence joins TRBV10-3 and TRBJ2-7; D unclear. Germline V CDR1 and CDR2: ENHRY, SYGVKD. Trimming removed 6 bases at V and 0 bases at J, with 12 bases between. This CDR3 comprises 14 residues. CDR3 DNA sequence: TGTGCCATCAGGTCCGAGAGGAGCTCCTACGAGCAGTACTTC. Amino acids: CAIRSERSSYEQYF.

This chain's CDR3 is CASSFGTLNTGELFF. CDR3 bases: TGTGCCAGCAGCTTCGGGACTTTGAACACCGGGGAGCTGTTTTTT. This sequence joins TRBV5-6 and TRBJ2-2, with a possible D match to TRBD2 (6 bases). CDR3 length: 15 amino acids. Per the germline V gene, CDR1 is SGHDT and CDR2 is YYEEEE. V lost 2 bases, J lost 1 base, and 9 bases lay in between. Full variable domain (rest looked up from reference TRBV5-6 and TRBJ2-2): DAGVTQSPTHLIKTRGQQVTLRCSPKSGHDTVSWYQQALGQGPQFIFQYYEEEERQRGNFPDRFSGHQFPNYSSELNVNALLLGDSALYLCASSFGTLNTGELFFGEGSRLTVL.

The chain links TRBV9 to TRBJ2-1, with D possibly TRBD2 on 6 matching bases. CDR3 length: 14 amino acids. Trimming took off 3 bases at V and 4 bases at J, with 11 bases between the two ends. CDR1 and CDR2 (germline): SGDLS, YYNGEE. This chain's CDR3 is CASSGVAVYNEQFF. The DNA for the CDR3 is TGTGCCAGCAGCGGGGTAGCGGTTTACAATGAGCAGTTCTTC. The entire variable domain, with the rest obtained from reference TRBV9 and TRBJ2-1, is as follows: DSGVTQTPKHLITATGQRVTLRCSPRSGDLSVYWYQQSLDQGLQFLIQYYNGEERAKGNILERFSAQQFPDLHSELNLSSLELGDSALYFCASSGVAVYNEQFFGPGTRLTVL.

In its sample, this clone was seen once. The rearrangement links TRBV4-1 to TRBJ2-1, with 15 bases identical to TRBD2. From germline, CDR1 is MGHRA and CDR2 YSYEKL. CDR3 length: 16 amino acids. V lost 5 bases and J lost 6; bases outside the gene matches: 5. The CDR3 sequence is CASSRWTSGRANEQFF. The CDR3 DNA follows: TGCGCCAGCAGCAGGTGGACTAGCGGGAGGGCCAATGAGCAGTTCTTC.

The rearrangement uses TRBV6-6 and TRBJ1-3; D is possibly TRBD1 (5 bases). V was cut by 8 bases and J by 3 bases, with 17 bases left in between. The length of the CDR3 is 15 residues. The germline gives CDR1 MNHNY, CDR2 SVGAGI (reference sequence). CDR3 coding DNA: TGTGCCAGCTCTACCCAGGGTGTGGATGGAAACACCATATATTTT. It is translated as CASSTQGVDGNTIYF.

CDR3: CASRRTSGSNEQFF. CDR3 DNA sequence: TGTGCCAGCAGGCGGACTAGCGGGAGCAATGAGCAGTTCTTC. This chain links TRBV7-3 with TRBJ2-1; 13 bases line up with TRBD2. The CDR3 is 14 residues long. V shed 6 bases, J shed 6 bases, and the junction held 2 bases outside the gene matches. CDR1 is SGHTA, CDR2 FQGTGA, per germline.

The chain carries TRBV18 and TRBJ2-5; 8 bases line up with TRBD1. Losses at the gene ends were 8 bases for V and 5 bases for J; bases not matched to a gene: 4. Germline CDR1 is KGHSH and CDR2 is LQKENI. The CDR3 is 12 amino acids. The CDR3 DNA reads as TGTGCCAGCCAGACAGGGGAGGAGACCCAGTACTTC. Its protein product is CASQTGEETQYF.

The rearrangement uses TRBV29-1 and TRBJ2-2; D perhaps matches TRBD2 (6 bases). This CDR3 has 14 amino acids. Trimming removed 4 bases at V and 3 bases at J, with 12 bases between. The germline gives CDR1 SQVTM, CDR2 ANQGSEA. CDR3 bases: TGCAGCGTTGCACTAGCTCCCTACACCGGGGAGCTGTTTTTT. Translated, it gives CSVALAPYTGELFF.

This chain joins TRBV18 and TRBJ2-5; D ambiguous. The CDR3 consists of 14 residues. The germline V gene has CDR1 KGHSH and CDR2 LQKENI. With 0 bases removed from V and 5 bases from J, the gap between germline ends came to 10 bases. The CDR3 bases are TGTGCCAGCTCACCACCGGCTAGTCGGGAGACCCAGTACTTC. This encodes CASSPPASRETQYF.

The chain is built from TRBV5-1 and TRBJ2-2; 8 bases line up with TRBD2. This CDR3 contains 17 residues. Germline assignment: CDR1 SGHRS and CDR2 YFSETQ. The J segment lost 0 bases and the V segment lost 4 bases, leaving 8 bases of the junction unmatched. The CDR3 sequence: CASSPGGRPANTGELFF. The CDR3 coding sequence is TGCGCCAGCAGCCCAGGCGGGAGGCCGGCGAACACCGGGGAGCTGTTTTTT.

This clone was seen more than once but under ten times. This chain connects TRBV11-2 to TRBJ1-5; 7 nucleotides match TRBD1. The CDR3 totals 15 residues. Germline-derived CDR1 and CDR2 are SGHAT and FQNNGV. Trimming at V came to 5 bases and at J to 2 bases, leaving 6 bases not matched to a gene. CDR3: CASSRTGEGNQPQHF. The CDR3 DNA reads as TGTGCCAGCAGCAGAACAGGGGAAGGCAATCAGCCCCAGCATTTT.

The chain has TRBV19 and TRBJ1-2; D is perhaps TRBD1 (6 bases). This CDR3 region has 16 residues. CDR1 is LNHDA and CDR2 is SQIVND in the germline V gene (reference sequence). V was clipped by 4 bases and J by 3 bases, with 18 bases between them. CDR3 DNA sequence: TGTGCCAGTAGTACCCCCGCAGGGGTGATAGACTATGGCTACACCTTC. It translates to CASSTPAGVIDYGYTF. The full variable domain, its missing parts supplied by reference TRBV19 and TRBJ1-2, is DGGITQSPKYLFRKEGQNVTLSCEQNLNHDAMYWYRQDPGQGLRLIYYSQIVNDFQKGDIAEGYSVSREKKESFPLTVTSAQKNPTAFYLCASSTPAGVIDYGYTFGSGTRLTVV.

The chain carries TRBV27 and TRBJ2-3; TRBD2 might be the D (5 bases). The germline V gene encodes CDR1 MNHEY and CDR2 SMNVEV (reference sequence). Deletions cut 6 bases from V and 1 base from J, with 11 bases between. The CDR3 is 14 residues long. The CDR3 here is CASSRAERTDTQYF. The DNA for the CDR3 is TGTGCCAGCAGCAGAGCGGAGCGCACAGATACGCAGTATTTT.

The J gene is TRBJ2-7, the V gene TRBV5-6; tentatively, D is TRBD1 (6 bases). Trimming stripped 5 bases from V and 2 bases from J, with 14 bases between. The CDR3 has 14 amino acids. Germline assignment: CDR1 SGHDT and CDR2 YYEEEE. CDR3 nucleotides: TGTGCCAGCAGTTGGCAGGGGATCCCCTACGAGCAGTACTTC. It codes for CASSWQGIPYEQYF.